Listed below are T cell receptor beta chains from one sample, sequenced in a study of blood T cell repertoires in COVID-19. This table comes from immunoSEQ multiplex PCR, and its TCRdb copy is limited to in-frame clones, with some not included. The sample yields some 71,000 clones, around 90% seen once. The sample consisted of peripheral blood. The receptors here all came from a man aged 50-59 years with acute or convalescent COVID-19. Each CDR3 is given with its conserved first and last residue. Fields, in order: J gene, V gene, D gene, CDR3 protein, CDR3 DNA. D genes are given only for firm matches.

J gene: TRBJ2-1; V gene: TRBV24-1; D gene: TRBD2; CDR3 protein: CATSARLAHEQFF; CDR3 DNA: TGTGCCACCAGCGCTAGACTAGCGCATGAGCAGTTCTTC
J gene: TRBJ1-2; V gene: TRBV27; D gene: .; CDR3 protein: CASSSFGGGYGYTF; CDR3 DNA: TGTGCCAGCAGTTCCTTTGGGGGCGGCTATGGCTACACCTTC
J gene: TRBJ2-6; V gene: TRBV5-5; D gene: TRBD1; CDR3 protein: CASSHTGAGANVLTF; CDR3 DNA: TGTGCCAGCAGCCACACAGGGGCCGGGGCCAACGTCCTGACTTTC
J gene: TRBJ1-1; V gene: TRBV6-5; D gene: .; CDR3 protein: CASTETGRLTEAFF; CDR3 DNA: TGTGCCAGCACCGAGACAGGTAGGCTCACTGAAGCTTTCTTT
J gene: TRBJ2-7; V gene: TRBV3-1/TRBV3-2; D gene: .; CDR3 protein: CASSQGPVYEQYF; CDR3 DNA: TGTGCCAGCAGTCAAGGGCCCGTCTACGAGCAGTACTTC
J gene: TRBJ2-3; V gene: TRBV11-3; D gene: .; CDR3 protein: CASSMRRGASTDTQYF; CDR3 DNA: TGTGCCAGCAGCATGCGTCGGGGGGCTAGCACAGATACGCAGTATTTT
J gene: TRBJ2-7; V gene: TRBV10-1; D gene: TRBD1; CDR3 protein: CASSRDRASYEQYF; CDR3 DNA: TGCGCCAGCAGCCGGGACAGGGCATCCTACGAGCAGTACTTC
J gene: TRBJ1-3; V gene: TRBV14; D gene: TRBD1; CDR3 protein: CASSEQGAGNTIYF; CDR3 DNA: TGTGCCAGCAGTGAGCAGGGGGCTGGAAACACCATATATTTT
J gene: TRBJ2-3; V gene: TRBV13; D gene: .; CDR3 protein: CASSLTGANTDTQYF; CDR3 DNA: TGTGCCAGCAGCTTAACGGGAGCGAACACAGATACGCAGTATTTT
J gene: TRBJ1-2; V gene: TRBV7-9; D gene: .; CDR3 protein: CASSLAAGNGYTF; CDR3 DNA: TGTGCCAGCAGCTTAGCGGCAGGGAATGGCTACACCTTC
J gene: TRBJ2-5; V gene: TRBV11-3; D gene: .; CDR3 protein: CASSRGLIIKETQYF; CDR3 DNA: TGTGCCAGCAGCCGGGGACTTATTATCAAAGAGACCCAGTACTTC
J gene: TRBJ2-3; V gene: TRBV7-2; D gene: TRBD2; CDR3 protein: CASSLPSRTSGSYIDTQYF; CDR3 DNA: TGTGCCAGCAGCTTACCAAGTCGTACTAGCGGGAGCTATATAGATACGCAGTATTTT
J gene: TRBJ2-5; V gene: TRBV10-3; D gene: TRBD2; CDR3 protein: CAISESGGETQYF; CDR3 DNA: TGTGCCATCAGTGAGTCCGGGGGGGAGACCCAGTACTTC
J gene: TRBJ1-5; V gene: TRBV3-1/TRBV3-2; D gene: .; CDR3 protein: CASSQDRGRNQPQHF; CDR3 DNA: TGTGCCAGCAGCCAAGACCGGGGTCGGAATCAGCCCCAGCATTTT
J gene: TRBJ1-2; V gene: TRBV30; D gene: .; CDR3 protein: CAWKGQGTNYGYTF; CDR3 DNA: TGTGCCTGGAAGGGCCAGGGAACTAACTATGGCTACACCTTC
J gene: TRBJ2-2; V gene: TRBV6-5; D gene: TRBD1; CDR3 protein: CASSRQGAGTGELFF; CDR3 DNA: TGTGCCAGCAGCCGACAGGGGGCGGGGACCGGGGAGCTGTTTTTT
J gene: TRBJ1-2; V gene: TRBV2; D gene: .; CDR3 protein: CASRGRQNPNYGYTF; CDR3 DNA: TGTGCCAGCAGGGGCCGACAAAACCCTAACTATGGCTACACCTTC
J gene: TRBJ1-2; V gene: TRBV10-3; D gene: .; CDR3 protein: CAIRAGSNYGYTF; CDR3 DNA: TGTGCCATCAGGGCAGGGTCTAACTATGGCTACACCTTC
J gene: TRBJ2-1; V gene: TRBV19; D gene: .; CDR3 protein: CASSGFSGSYNEQFF; CDR3 DNA: TGTGCCAGTAGTGGGTTTTCAGGCTCCTACAATGAGCAGTTCTTC
J gene: TRBJ1-1; V gene: TRBV20-1; D gene: TRBD1; CDR3 protein: CSADRGTEAFF; CDR3 DNA: TGCAGTGCCGACAGGGGCACTGAAGCTTTCTTT
J gene: TRBJ1-5; V gene: TRBV24-1; D gene: TRBD1; CDR3 protein: CATRGAPQGPQHF; CDR3 DNA: TGTGCAACCAGGGGGGCCCCGCAGGGGCCCCAGCATTTT
J gene: TRBJ2-5; V gene: TRBV24-1; D gene: .; CDR3 protein: CATSDRDIQETQYF; CDR3 DNA: TGTGCCACCAGTGACCGGGACATCCAAGAGACCCAGTACTTC